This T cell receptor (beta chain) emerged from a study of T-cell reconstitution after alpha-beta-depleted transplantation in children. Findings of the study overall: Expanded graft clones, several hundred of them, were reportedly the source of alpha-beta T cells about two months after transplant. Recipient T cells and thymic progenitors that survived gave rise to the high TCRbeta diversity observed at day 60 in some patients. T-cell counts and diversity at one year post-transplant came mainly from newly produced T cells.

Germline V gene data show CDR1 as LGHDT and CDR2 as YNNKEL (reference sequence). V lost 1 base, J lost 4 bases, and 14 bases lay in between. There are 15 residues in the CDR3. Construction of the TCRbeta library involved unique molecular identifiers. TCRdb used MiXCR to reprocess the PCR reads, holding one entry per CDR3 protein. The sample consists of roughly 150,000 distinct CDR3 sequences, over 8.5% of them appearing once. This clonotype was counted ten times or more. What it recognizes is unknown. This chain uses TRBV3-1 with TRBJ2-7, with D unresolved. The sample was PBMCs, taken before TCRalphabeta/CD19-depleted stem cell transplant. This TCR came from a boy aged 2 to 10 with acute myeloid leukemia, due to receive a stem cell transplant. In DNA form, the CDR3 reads TGTGCCAGCAGCCAAGGTGCTCTAGGGAATTACGAGCAGTACTTC. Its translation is CASSQGALGNYEQYF.